The subject of this entry is one TCR beta chain. Trimming removed 3 bases from V and 0 bases from J, with 9 bases in between. From germline, CDR1 is MNHNS and CDR2 SASEGT. The CDR3 is made up of 16 amino acids. The data were taken from a study of OX40 agonist ivuxolimab in advanced cancers. Sequencing used immunoSEQ multiplex PCR; TCRdb keeps in-frame clones, though not all of them. This table has fewer than 70,000 clones, more than 80% appearing once. The source was CD4+ or CD8+ T cells sorted from blood, collected in a trial of the OX40 agonist ivuxolimab. This clonotype originated in an adult with an advanced solid tumor such as melanoma, head and neck, liver or kidney cancer. V usage is TRBV6-1 and J usage is TRBJ2-6; no definite D call. The CDR3 is CASSETFYSGANVLTF. The CDR3 bases are TGTGCCAGCAGTGAGACATTTTACTCTGGGGCCAACGTCCTGACTTTC.